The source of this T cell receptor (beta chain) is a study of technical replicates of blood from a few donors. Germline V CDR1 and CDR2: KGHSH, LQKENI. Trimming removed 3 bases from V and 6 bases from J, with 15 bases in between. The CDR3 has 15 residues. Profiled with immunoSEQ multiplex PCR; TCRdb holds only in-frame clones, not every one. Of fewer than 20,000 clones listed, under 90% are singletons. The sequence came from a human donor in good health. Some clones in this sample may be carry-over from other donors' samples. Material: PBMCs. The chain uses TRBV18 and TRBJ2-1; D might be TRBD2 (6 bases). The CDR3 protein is CASSPPGTPINEQFF. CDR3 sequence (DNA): TGTGCCAGCTCACCCCCCGGGACTCCCATCAATGAGCAGTTCTTC.